The next 27 T cell receptor beta chains were all read from a single sample in a study of shared clonotypes between healthy human individuals (dated by TCRdb to 2019 to 2021). CD8 naive samples were CD45RO-negative cells positively selected for CCR7, giving a CD45RA+CCR7+ population that excluded TemRA cells. Library construction relied on the immunoSEQ multiplex PCR assay. The table comes from immuneACCESS by way of TCRdb, which keeps in-frame sequences with V and J called. Part of the clones is missing from these tables; in studies checked, under half for an unresolved V gene and the rest for unknown reasons. Present in this sample are some 1,900,000 clones, about 95% of which were seen just once. Of the sample, roughly 1.2% is held by the ten largest clones. The source material was naive CD8+ T cells sorted from blood. Sample cell subset or site, as interpreted from the label and publication: CD45RA+CCR7+. The receptors were gathered from a man aged 18-30 years in good health.

This rearrangement joins TRBV19 to TRBJ1-2; 8 nucleotides line up with TRBD1. Looked up from germline, CDR1 is LNHDA and CDR2 is SQIVND (reference sequence). V trimming: 6 bases; J trimming: 4 bases; junction bases outside the gene matches: 10. The CDR3 sequence is 15 residues long. CDR3 in amino acids: CASSDPGTGVYGYTF. CDR3 sequence (DNA): TGTGCCAGTAGCGATCCGGGGACAGGTGTCTATGGCTACACCTTC.

V and J are TRBV27 and TRBJ1-5; unclear D gene. Trimming pared 6 bases from V and 2 bases from J, leaving 11 bases between. CDR3 length equals 14 residues. Germline values: CDR1 MNHEY, CDR2 SMNVEV (reference sequence). The CDR3 sequence is CASRFLGGNQPQHF. The CDR3 nucleotides read TGTGCCAGCAGGTTTTTGGGAGGCAATCAGCCCCAGCATTTT.

The table lists this clone with a count of one. V gene TRBV7-9 combines with J gene TRBJ2-3; perhaps TRBD2 as D (6 bases). Germline V gene data show CDR1 as SEHNR and CDR2 as FQNEAQ (reference sequence). The CDR3 spans 13 residues. The germline V and J ends were trimmed by 6 bases and 2 bases, with 9 bases remaining between them. The CDR3 DNA reads TGTGCCAGCAGTCGGACTAACACAGATACGCAGTATTTT. Amino acids: CASSRTNTDTQYF.

The chain combines TRBV2 with TRBJ1-2; D gene unclear. CDR1 and CDR2 from the germline V gene are SNHLY and FYNNEI. Trimming shortened V by 3 bases and J by 5 bases, and 10 bases separated the two germline ends. The CDR3 covers 13 residues. The CDR3 spells CASSDSPPYGYTF. CDR3 bases: TGTGCCAGCAGTGACAGCCCTCCGTATGGCTACACCTTC.

The chain recombines TRBV6-4 with TRBJ1-6; D unclear. V lost 3 bases, J lost 5 bases, and 11 bases lay in between. The CDR3 is 15 amino acids. The germline CDR1 and CDR2 sequences are MRHNA and SNTAGT. CDR3 region: CASSEYHTDNSPLHF. The CDR3 bases are TGTGCCAGCAGTGAGTATCATACGGATAATTCACCCCTCCACTTT.

J is TRBJ2-7 and V is TRBV5-1; D gene uncertain. V lost 0 bases, J lost 6 bases, and 4 bases lay in between. There are 11 residues in the CDR3. Per the germline V gene, CDR1 is SGHRS and CDR2 is YFSETQ. The CDR3 protein is CASSLGIEQYF. The CDR3 nucleotides are TGCGCCAGCAGCTTGGGGATCGAGCAGTACTTC.

Points on this clone: At one of its ends the junction is not consistent with the germline gene, which may arise from a read error. The V gene is TRBV27, the J gene TRBJ2-1, with 10 bases lining up with TRBD2. From germline, CDR1 is MNHEY and CDR2 SMNVEV (reference sequence). The CDR3 loop spans 12 amino acids. The CDR3 nucleotides read TGTGCCAGCACCGTCATAGCGGGGGGCCTGATCTTC. Its protein is CASTVIAGGLIF.

This clone is a singleton in its sample. This chain joins TRBV28 and TRBJ2-7; possible D gene TRBD1, 6 bases. Trimming cost V 5 bases and J 5 bases, with 13 bases left between them. This CDR3 is 13 amino acids long. Germline CDR1 reads MDHEN; CDR2 reads SYDVKM. The CDR3: CASSPGVGHEQYF. As DNA, the CDR3 is TGTGCCAGCAGTCCAGGGGTTGGGCACGAGCAGTACTTC.

The chain employs TRBV6-1 and TRBJ2-4; 7 nucleotides agree with TRBD2. Per the germline V gene, CDR1 is MNHNS and CDR2 is SASEGT. Trimming at V came to 3 bases and at J to 5 bases, leaving 4 bases not matched to a gene. CDR3 size: 14 residues. Written as DNA, the CDR3 is TGTGCCAGCAGTGATGGGGACTACCAAAACATTCAGTACTTC. It translates to CASSDGDYQNIQYF.

The V gene is TRBV10-2, the J gene TRBJ2-7; D is undetermined. V lost 6 bases, J lost 2 bases, and 14 bases lay in between. The CDR3 length is 14 residues. Germline V gives CDR1 WSHSY, CDR2 SAAADI. The CDR3 reads CASRSLADAYEQYF. CDR3 nucleotide sequence: TGCGCCAGCAGATCCTTAGCTGATGCCTACGAGCAGTACTTC.

This chain links TRBV27 with TRBJ2-3; 9 bases are shared with TRBD1. The V and J ends lost 5 bases and 0 bases, in that order; junction bases with no gene match: 6. The CDR3 is made up of 16 amino acids. Germline CDR1 and CDR2: MNHEY and SMNVEV (reference sequence). The CDR3 here is CASSPQGAPSTDTQYF. The DNA of the CDR3 is TGTGCCAGCAGTCCACAGGGGGCGCCGAGCACAGATACGCAGTATTTT.

CDR3 sequence: CASSHGIHEQYF. The CDR3 region has the DNA TGTGCCAGCAGCCACGGGATCCACGAGCAGTACTTC. V usage is TRBV14 and J usage is TRBJ2-7; possibly TRBD2 for D (5 bases). The V and J ends lost 3 bases and 5 bases respectively, with 8 bases between them. Looked up from germline, CDR1 is SGHDN and CDR2 is FVKESK. The CDR3 totals 12 residues.

V usage is TRBV27 and J usage is TRBJ1-5; 8 nucleotides match TRBD1. Germline loops: CDR1 MNHEY, CDR2 SMNVEV (reference sequence). The CDR3 length is 16 residues. Trimming took 5 bases from V and 6 from J; bases not matched to a gene: 12. The CDR3 here is CASSPRGGQGPQPQHF. CDR3 nucleotide sequence: TGTGCCAGCAGTCCTAGAGGTGGACAGGGCCCTCAGCCCCAGCATTTT.

Turning to this clone: The sample contains more than one DNA sequence encoding this CDR3. V is TRBV9 and J is TRBJ1-1; TRBD1 might be the D (5 bases). CDR1 is SGDLS and CDR2 is YYNGEE in the germline V gene. Trimming cost V 0 bases and J 1 base, with 7 bases left between them. This CDR3 spans 14 amino acids. The CDR3 DNA reads TGTGCCAGCAGCGTAGACGGGGGGAACACTGAAGCTTTCTTT. This sequence encodes CASSVDGGNTEAFF.

Points on this clone: This sample includes further DNA sequences coding for the same CDR3. The chain has TRBV6-5 and TRBJ1-4; the match to TRBD1 covers 9 bases. Trimming took 3 bases from V and 2 from J; bases not matched to a gene: 1. CDR3 length: 15 amino acids. Germline V gene data show CDR1 as MNHEY and CDR2 as SVGAGI. The CDR3 protein is CASSYTGGTNEKLFF. The CDR3 coding sequence is TGTGCCAGCAGTTATACAGGGGGCACTAATGAAAAACTGTTTTTT.

V gene TRBV19 combines with J gene TRBJ1-1; 7 positions match TRBD1. Germline lookup yields CDR1 LNHDA and CDR2 SQIVND (reference sequence). Losses at the gene ends were 5 bases for V and 3 bases for J; bases not matched to a gene: 9. The CDR3 sequence is 15 residues long. CDR3: CASSAAGTVYTEAFF. The CDR3 DNA reads TGTGCCAGTAGTGCCGCCGGGACAGTCTACACTGAAGCTTTCTTT.

The V and J genes are TRBV11-2 and TRBJ2-5; D not certain. V lost 2 bases to trimming and J lost 4 bases, with 11 bases between them. The CDR3 is 14 residues long. Germline-derived CDR1 and CDR2 are SGHAT and FQNNGV. Written as DNA, the CDR3 is TGTGCCAGCAGCTTAATAGGTTTTTCAGAGACCCAGTACTTC. It is translated as CASSLIGFSETQYF.

The J gene is TRBJ2-1, the V gene TRBV7-6, with TRBD2 identical over 10 bases. The V and J ends lost 0 bases and 1 base, in that order; junction bases with no gene match: 6. Germline V gene lookup returns CDR1 SGHVS and CDR2 FNYEAQ. The CDR3 spans 18 residues. CDR3 in DNA: TGTGCCAGCAGCTTAGCCCTAGCGGGAGAAGGGTCCTACAATGAGCAGTTCTTC. Translation: CASSLALAGEGSYNEQFF. The complete variable domain, with remaining parts taken from reference TRBV7-6 and TRBJ2-1, reads GAGVSQSPRYKVTKRGQDVALRCDPISGHVSLYWYRQALGQGPEFLTYFNYEAQQDKSGLPNDRFSAERPEGSISTLTIQRTEQRDSAMYRCASSLALAGEGSYNEQFFGPGTRLTVL.

This chain uses TRBV7-2 with TRBJ2-1; weak D call: TRBD1 (5 bases). The ends were cut back, 5 bases at V and 7 bases at J, with 21 bases in the middle. Germline values: CDR1 SGHTA, CDR2 FQGNSA. The CDR3 consists of 16 residues. The CDR3 DNA follows: TGTGCCAGCAGCGCTAACATTAGACTCCCAGGGAATGAGCAGTTCTTC. Translating gives CASSANIRLPGNEQFF.

The chain has TRBV5-4 and TRBJ1-6, with D possibly being TRBD1 (5 bases). The V end lost 0 bases, the J end lost 5 bases, and 15 bases lay between the germline ends. The CDR3 sequence is 17 residues long. Germline CDR1 and CDR2: SGHNT and YYREEE (reference sequence). DNA of the CDR3: TGTGCCAGCAGCTTGGCGGTTCTGGAGGGGCATAATTCACCCCTCCACTTT. Its translation is CASSLAVLEGHNSPLHF.

The chain recombines TRBV7-9 with TRBJ1-1; D gene unclear. CDR3 length: 15 amino acids. The germline V gene has CDR1 SEHNR and CDR2 FQNEAQ (reference sequence). Trimming stripped 0 bases from V and 3 bases from J, with 11 bases between. The CDR3 loop is CASSLAPGLDTEAFF. As DNA, the CDR3 is TGTGCCAGCAGCTTAGCTCCCGGACTGGACACTGAAGCTTTCTTT.

V usage is TRBV29-1 and J usage is TRBJ2-3; TRBD2 is a possible D gene (6 bases). Germline V gene lookup returns CDR1 SQVTM and CDR2 ANQGSEA. This CDR3 region has 17 residues. V shed 3 bases and J shed 2 bases, with 21 bases lying between them. The CDR3, as DNA: TGCAGCGTTGATGTTTGGGAGGAACCGATTAACACAGATACGCAGTATTTT. Translation gives CSVDVWEEPINTDTQYF.

This chain uses TRBV7-9 with TRBJ2-1; D is unclear. Germline CDR1 is SEHNR and CDR2 is FQNEAQ (reference sequence). This CDR3 has 16 residues. The germline V and J ends were trimmed by 5 bases and 0 bases, with 14 bases remaining between them. The CDR3 is CASSTTLAASYNEQFF. DNA for the CDR3: TGTGCCAGCAGCACAACCTTGGCAGCCTCCTACAATGAGCAGTTCTTC. Complete variable domain (other parts from reference TRBV7-9 and TRBJ2-1): DTGVSQNPRHKITKRGQNVTFRCDPISEHNRLYWYRQTLGQGPEFLTYFQNEAQLEKSRLLSDRFSAERPKGSFSTLEIQRTEQGDSAMYLCASSTTLAASYNEQFFGPGTRLTVL.

This clone appeared a single time. The same CDR3 also results from other DNA sequences found in this sample. The chain couples TRBV5-4 to TRBJ2-7; maybe TRBD1 (6 bases). The CDR3 length is 12 residues. The germline V gene encodes CDR1 SGHNT and CDR2 YYREEE (reference sequence). The V and J ends lost 2 bases and 4 bases respectively, with 7 bases between them. The CDR3 sequence is CASSFGTYEQYF. The CDR3 DNA sequence: TGTGCCAGCAGCTTTGGGACATACGAGCAGTACTTC.

This clone appeared a single time. This chain links TRBV13 with TRBJ1-1; 9 bases align to TRBD1. V dropped 4 bases and J dropped 2; count of bases not matched to a gene: 5. Germline V gives CDR1 PRHDT, CDR2 FYEKMQ (reference sequence). The CDR3 is 15 residues long. The CDR3 region is CASSSLGQGNTEAFF. The CDR3 DNA reads as TGTGCCAGCAGCTCCCTGGGACAGGGAAACACTGAAGCTTTCTTT.

The chain uses TRBV9 and TRBJ2-7; 7 bases map to TRBD1. There are 15 residues in the CDR3. Germline CDR1 reads SGDLS; CDR2 reads YYNGEE. V shed 3 bases and J 0 bases; nucleotides not matched to a gene: 6. The CDR3 region is CASSDGQVLSYEQYF. The CDR3 nucleotides read TGTGCCAGCAGCGACGGACAGGTCCTCTCCTACGAGCAGTACTTC.

The chain carries TRBV29-1 and TRBJ2-7; the D is unclear. CDR1 SQVTM and CDR2 ANQGSEA come from the germline V gene. The CDR3 has 10 amino acids. V was cut by 4 bases and J by 6 bases, with 7 bases left in between. The CDR3 loop is CSVVGFEQYF. The CDR3 region has the DNA TGCAGCGTTGTAGGTTTCGAGCAGTACTTC.